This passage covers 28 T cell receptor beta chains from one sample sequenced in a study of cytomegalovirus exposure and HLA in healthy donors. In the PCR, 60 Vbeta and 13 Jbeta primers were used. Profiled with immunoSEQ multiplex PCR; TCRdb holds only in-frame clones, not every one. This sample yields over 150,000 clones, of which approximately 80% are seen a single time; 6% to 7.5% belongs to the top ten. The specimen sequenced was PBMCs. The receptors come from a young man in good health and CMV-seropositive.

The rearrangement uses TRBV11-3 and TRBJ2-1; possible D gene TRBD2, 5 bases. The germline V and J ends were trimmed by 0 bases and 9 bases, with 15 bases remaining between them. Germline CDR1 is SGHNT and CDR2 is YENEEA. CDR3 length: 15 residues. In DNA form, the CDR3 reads TGTGCCAGCAGCTTAGATGGCCTAGCTAACGGTGAGCAGTTCTTC. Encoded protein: CASSLDGLANGEQFF.

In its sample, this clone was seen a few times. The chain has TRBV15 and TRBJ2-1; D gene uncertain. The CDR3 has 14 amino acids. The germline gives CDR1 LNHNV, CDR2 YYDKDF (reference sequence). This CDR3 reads CFSSRRRHTNEQFF. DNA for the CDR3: TGTTTTTCAAGCAGAAGGCGGCATACGAATGAGCAGTTCTTC.

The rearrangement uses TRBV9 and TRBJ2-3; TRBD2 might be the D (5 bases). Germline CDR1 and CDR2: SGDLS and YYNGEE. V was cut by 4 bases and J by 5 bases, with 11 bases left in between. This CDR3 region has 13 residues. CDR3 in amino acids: CASSSRGGDTQYF. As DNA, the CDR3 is TGTGCCAGCAGCTCCCGTGGAGGAGATACGCAGTATTTT.

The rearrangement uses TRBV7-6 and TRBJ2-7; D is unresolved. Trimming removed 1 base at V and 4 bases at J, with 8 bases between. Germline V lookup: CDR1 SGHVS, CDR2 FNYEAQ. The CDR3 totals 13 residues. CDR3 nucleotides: TGTGCCAGCAGCTTAGACACGAGGTACGAGCAGTACTTC. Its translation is CASSLDTRYEQYF.

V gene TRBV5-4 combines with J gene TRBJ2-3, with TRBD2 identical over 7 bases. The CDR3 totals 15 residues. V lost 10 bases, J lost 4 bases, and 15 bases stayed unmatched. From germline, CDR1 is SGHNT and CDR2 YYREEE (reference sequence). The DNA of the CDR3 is TGTGCCCCTGGTCTGGCGGGAGAACGGGCAGATACGCAGTATTTT. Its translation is CAPGLAGERADTQYF.

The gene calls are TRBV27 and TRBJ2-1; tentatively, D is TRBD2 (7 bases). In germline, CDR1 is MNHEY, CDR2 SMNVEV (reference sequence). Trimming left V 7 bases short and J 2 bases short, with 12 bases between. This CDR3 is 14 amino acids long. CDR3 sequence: CASTLGGPYNEQFF. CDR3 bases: TGTGCCAGCACTTTGGGGGGGCCCTACAATGAGCAGTTCTTC.

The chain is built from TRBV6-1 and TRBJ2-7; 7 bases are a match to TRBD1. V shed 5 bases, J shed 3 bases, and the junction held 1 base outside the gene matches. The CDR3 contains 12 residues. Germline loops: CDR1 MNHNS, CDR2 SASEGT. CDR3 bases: TGTGCCAGCAGTTGGGACAGCTACGAGCAGTACTTC. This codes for CASSWDSYEQYF.

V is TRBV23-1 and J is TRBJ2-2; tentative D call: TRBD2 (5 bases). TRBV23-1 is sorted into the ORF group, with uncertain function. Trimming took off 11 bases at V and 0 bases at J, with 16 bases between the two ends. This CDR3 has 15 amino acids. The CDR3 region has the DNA TGCGCCTGCAACCCGGGGTTCGCGAACACCGGGGAGCTGTTTTTT. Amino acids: CACNPGFANTGELFF.

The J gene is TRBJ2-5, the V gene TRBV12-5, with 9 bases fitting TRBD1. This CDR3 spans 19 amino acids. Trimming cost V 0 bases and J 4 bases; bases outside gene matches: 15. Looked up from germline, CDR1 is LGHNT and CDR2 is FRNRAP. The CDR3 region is CASGLVRTGAQPITETQYF. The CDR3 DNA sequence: TGTGCTAGTGGTTTGGTTAGGACAGGGGCCCAACCGATAACAGAGACCCAGTACTTC.

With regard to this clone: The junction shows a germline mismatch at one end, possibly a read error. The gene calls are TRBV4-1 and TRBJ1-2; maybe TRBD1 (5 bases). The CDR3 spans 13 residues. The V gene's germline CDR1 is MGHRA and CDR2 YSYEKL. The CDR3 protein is CASSQDPGGTAFF. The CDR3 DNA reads TGCGCCAGCAGCCAAGATCCGGGGGGGACGGCTTTCTTC.

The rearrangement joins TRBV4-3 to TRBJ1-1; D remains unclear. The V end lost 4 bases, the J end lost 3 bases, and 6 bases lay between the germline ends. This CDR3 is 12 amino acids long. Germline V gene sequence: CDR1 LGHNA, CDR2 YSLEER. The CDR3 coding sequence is TGCGCCAGCAGCCTTCGGGACACTGAAGCTTTCTTT. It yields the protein CASSLRDTEAFF.

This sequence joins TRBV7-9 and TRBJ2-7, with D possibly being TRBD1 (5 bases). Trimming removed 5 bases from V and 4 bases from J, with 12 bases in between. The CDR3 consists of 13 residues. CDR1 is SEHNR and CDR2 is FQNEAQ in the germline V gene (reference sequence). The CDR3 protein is CASSKRGHYEQYF. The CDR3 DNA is TGTGCCAGCAGCAAAAGGGGCCATTACGAGCAGTACTTC.

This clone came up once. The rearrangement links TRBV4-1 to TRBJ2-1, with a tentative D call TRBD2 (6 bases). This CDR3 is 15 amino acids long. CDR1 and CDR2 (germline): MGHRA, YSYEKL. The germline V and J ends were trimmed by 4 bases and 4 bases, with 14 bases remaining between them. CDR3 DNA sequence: TGCGCCAGCAGCCTAGGTGTTAGCGGATACAATGAGCAGTTCTTC. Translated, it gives CASSLGVSGYNEQFF.

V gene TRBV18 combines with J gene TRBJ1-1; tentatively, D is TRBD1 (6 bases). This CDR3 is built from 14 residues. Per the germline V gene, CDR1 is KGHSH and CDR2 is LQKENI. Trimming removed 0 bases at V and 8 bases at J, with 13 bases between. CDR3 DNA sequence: TGTGCCAGCTCACCACCGGGACACTTAGAAGAAGCTTTCTTT. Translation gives CASSPPGHLEEAFF. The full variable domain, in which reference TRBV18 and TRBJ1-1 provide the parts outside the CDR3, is NAGVMQNPRHLVRRRGQEARLRCSPMKGHSHVYWYRQLPEEGLKFMVYLQKENIIDESGMPKERFSAEFPKEGPSILRIQQVVRGDSAAYFCASSPPGHLEEAFFGQGTRLTVV.

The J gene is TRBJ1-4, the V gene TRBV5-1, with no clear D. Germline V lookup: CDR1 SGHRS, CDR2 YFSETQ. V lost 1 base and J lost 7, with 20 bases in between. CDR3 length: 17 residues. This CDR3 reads CASSLTRNWALSEKLFF. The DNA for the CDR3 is TGCGCCAGCAGCTTGACCAGAAACTGGGCCTTATCTGAAAAACTGTTTTTT.

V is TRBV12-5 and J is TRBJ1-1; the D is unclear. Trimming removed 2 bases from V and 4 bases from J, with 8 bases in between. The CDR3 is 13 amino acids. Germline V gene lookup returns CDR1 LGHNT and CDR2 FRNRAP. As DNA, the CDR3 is TGTGCTAGTGGTTTGCTGGAGAGCACTGAAGCTTTCTTT. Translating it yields CASGLLESTEAFF.

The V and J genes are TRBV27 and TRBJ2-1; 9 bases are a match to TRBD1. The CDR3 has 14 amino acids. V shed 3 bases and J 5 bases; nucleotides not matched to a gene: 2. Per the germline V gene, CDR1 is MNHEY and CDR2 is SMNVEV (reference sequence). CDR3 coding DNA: TGTGCCAGCAGTTTGAGGGACAGGGACAATGAGCAGTTCTTC. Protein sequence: CASSLRDRDNEQFF.

The CDR3 protein is CASSPLRTGVYEQYF. The CDR3 DNA sequence: TGTGCCAGCTCACCTCTCCGGACTGGGGTCTACGAGCAGTACTTC. This chain connects TRBV18 to TRBJ2-7; D perhaps matches TRBD2 (5 bases). V was clipped by 3 bases and J by 3 bases, with 15 bases between them. Germline CDR1 and CDR2: KGHSH and LQKENI. The CDR3 is 15 residues long.

The CDR3, as DNA: TGTGCCACGGGACTAGCGGTCTCAGGGTCCTACGAGCAGTACTTC. Its protein is CATGLAVSGSYEQYF. The J gene is TRBJ2-5, the V gene TRBV6-1, with 11 bases identical to TRBD2. The J call is uncertain, as TRBJ2-7 better fits the DNA end. The CDR3 is 15 amino acids. The germline gives CDR1 MNHNS, CDR2 SASEGT.

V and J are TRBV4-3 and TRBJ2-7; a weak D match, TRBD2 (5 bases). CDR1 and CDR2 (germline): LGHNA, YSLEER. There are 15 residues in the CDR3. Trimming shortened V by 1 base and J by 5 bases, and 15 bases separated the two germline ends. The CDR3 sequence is CASSQALVAGNEQYF. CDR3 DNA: TGCGCCAGCAGCCAAGCCCTCGTGGCCGGGAACGAGCAGTACTTC.

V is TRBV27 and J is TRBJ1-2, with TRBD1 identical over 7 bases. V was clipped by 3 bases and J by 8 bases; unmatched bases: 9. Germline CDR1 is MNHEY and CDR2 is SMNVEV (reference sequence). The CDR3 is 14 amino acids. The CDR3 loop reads CASSFLGQAGGYTF. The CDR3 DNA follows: TGTGCCAGCAGTTTTCTAGGACAGGCGGGGGGCTACACCTTC.

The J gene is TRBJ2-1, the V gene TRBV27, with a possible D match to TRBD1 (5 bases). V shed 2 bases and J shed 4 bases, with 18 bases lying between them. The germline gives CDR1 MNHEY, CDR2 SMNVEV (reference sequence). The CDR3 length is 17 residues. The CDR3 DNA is TGTGCCAGCAGTTTACTTGCGGAGACAGCGTTTTACAATGAGCAGTTCTTC. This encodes CASSLLAETAFYNEQFF.

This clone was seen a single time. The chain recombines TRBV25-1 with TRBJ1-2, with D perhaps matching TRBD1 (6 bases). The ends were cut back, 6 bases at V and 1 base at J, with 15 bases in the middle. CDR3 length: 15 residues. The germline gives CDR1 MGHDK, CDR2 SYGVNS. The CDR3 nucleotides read TGTGCCAGCAGCGAGACGGGACATCTTAACTATGGCTACACCTTC. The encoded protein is CASSETGHLNYGYTF.

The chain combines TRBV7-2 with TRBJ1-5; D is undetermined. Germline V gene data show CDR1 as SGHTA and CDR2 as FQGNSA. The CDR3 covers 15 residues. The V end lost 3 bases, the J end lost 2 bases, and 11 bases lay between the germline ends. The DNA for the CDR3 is TGTGCCAGCAGCTTCAAGGGAGAGGGCAATCAGCCCCAGCATTTT. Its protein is CASSFKGEGNQPQHF.

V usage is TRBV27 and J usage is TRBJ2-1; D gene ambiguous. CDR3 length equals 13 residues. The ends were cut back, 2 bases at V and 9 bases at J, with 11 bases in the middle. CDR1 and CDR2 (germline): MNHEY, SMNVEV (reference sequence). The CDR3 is CASSLAARGEQFF. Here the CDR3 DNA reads TGTGCCAGCAGTTTAGCTGCACGAGGTGAGCAGTTCTTC.

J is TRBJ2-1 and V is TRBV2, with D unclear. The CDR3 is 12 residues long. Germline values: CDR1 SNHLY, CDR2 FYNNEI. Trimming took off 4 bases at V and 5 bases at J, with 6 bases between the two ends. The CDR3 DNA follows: TGTGCCAGCAGTGTACTTGACAATGAGCAGTTCTTC. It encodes CASSVLDNEQFF.

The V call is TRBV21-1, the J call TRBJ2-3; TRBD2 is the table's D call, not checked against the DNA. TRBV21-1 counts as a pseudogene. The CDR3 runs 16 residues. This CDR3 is CASSKSSGSWADTQYF. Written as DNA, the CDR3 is TGTGCCAGCAGCAAGTCGAGCGGGAGCTGGGCAGATACGCAGTATTTT.

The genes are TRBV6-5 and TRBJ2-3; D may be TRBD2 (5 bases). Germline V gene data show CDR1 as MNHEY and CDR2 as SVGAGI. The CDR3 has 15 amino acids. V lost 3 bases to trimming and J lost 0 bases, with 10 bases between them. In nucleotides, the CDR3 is TGTGCCAGCAGTTATATGGACTCAAGCACAGATACGCAGTATTTT. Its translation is CASSYMDSSTDTQYF.